The present TCR beta chain was sequenced within a study of cytomegalovirus exposure and HLA in healthy donors. Findings and limits, study-wide: Across HLA loci, a later analysis found differing TCR association rates, with DRB1 most and HLA-C fewest.

The primer mix had 60 Vbeta and 13 Jbeta primers. Produced via immunoSEQ multiplex PCR; TCRdb's table is partial and in-frame only. The sample lists some 130,000 clones; 83% were seen once. The germline gives CDR1 MGHRA, CDR2 YSYEKL. V was cut by 8 bases and J by 5 bases, with 6 bases left in between. This CDR3 comprises 11 residues. About this clone: Its antigen is unknown.

Source material: PBMCs. The clonotype comes from a girl aged 2 to 9 in good health and CMV-seronegative. The chain is built from TRBV4-1 and TRBJ2-2; D gene uncertain. In DNA, the CDR3 is TGCGCCAGCGGGCTTACCGGGGAGCTGTTTTTT. As protein: CASGLTGELFF.